What follows describes a single T cell receptor (beta chain). What it binds is not known. CDR1 is WNHNN and CDR2 is SYGVQD in the germline V gene (reference sequence). The CDR3 loop spans 14 amino acids. Trimming removed 2 bases at V and 4 bases at J, with 9 bases between. The data are from a study of metastatic and nonmetastatic thyroid tumors. Overall study context: Across blood and tumor or nodule tissue, repertoires from malignant and benign thyroid patients were compared with one another.

There were no patients who had received any treatment before thyroid surgery. Regarding the study as a whole: Compared with benign nodules, malignant thyroid tumors were reported to have significantly higher TCR beta diversity in both blood and tumor.

Authors' processing steps: Building a distant-metastasis classifier for papillary thyroid cancer drew on CDR3 differences across clinicopathological groups. TCRdb used MiXCR to call clones anew from the PCR reads. The V and J calls and clone size are TCRdb's, not the authors'. Of about 32,000 clones in the sample, more than 15% were seen once. Material: blood. The sequence came from a female donor with papillary thyroid cancer or a benign thyroid nodule (not recorded which). Some clones in this sample may be carry-over from other donors' samples. V usage is TRBV10-1 and J usage is TRBJ1-3; D ambiguous. This chain's CDR3 is CASSEPYKGNTIYF. CDR3 nucleotides: TGCGCCAGCAGTGAGCCCTACAAGGGAAACACCATATATTTT.